Below, 22 T cell receptor beta chains from the same sample are listed, as sequenced in a study of beta chain features in type 1 diabetes. Expressed TCRB transcripts got sequenced, as all isolated RNA was reverse transcribed. This table comes from immunoSEQ multiplex PCR, and its TCRdb copy is limited to in-frame clones, with some not included. The data hold about 900,000 clones, with roughly 15% observed a single time. Sequencing input: naive CD4+ T cells from blood. The source of these receptors is a woman between 18 and 29 years old in good health.

This chain uses TRBV4-3 with TRBJ1-3; D is ambiguous. The CDR3 is made up of 14 amino acids. V dropped 0 bases and J dropped 4 bases, with 7 bases sitting between them. Germline CDR1 reads LGHNA; CDR2 reads YSLEER. This CDR3 is CASSQDYTGNTIYF. The CDR3 region has the DNA TGCGCCAGCAGCCAAGATTACACGGGAAACACCATATATTTT.

This rearrangement joins TRBV2 to TRBJ2-2; 11 bases fit TRBD2. The CDR3 loop spans 15 amino acids. The V and J ends lost 4 bases and 4 bases, in that order; junction bases with no gene match: 2. The germline CDR1 and CDR2 sequences are SNHLY and FYNNEI. CDR3 protein: CASSGTSGSTGELFF. CDR3 sequence (DNA): TGTGCCAGCAGTGGAACTAGCGGGAGCACCGGGGAGCTGTTTTTT.

The chain couples TRBV13 to TRBJ1-2; 9 nucleotides align to TRBD1. The germline V gene has CDR1 PRHDT and CDR2 FYEKMQ (reference sequence). J lost 7 bases, V lost 8 bases, and 11 bases had no gene match. The CDR3 length is 14 residues. The CDR3 loop reads CASFAGQGRGGYTF. The CDR3 DNA sequence: TGTGCCAGCTTCGCAGGACAGGGGAGGGGTGGCTACACCTTC.

The chain combines TRBV18 with TRBJ2-2, with D uncertain. The CDR3 contains 12 residues. Germline V gene sequence: CDR1 KGHSH, CDR2 LQKENI. Trimming pared 0 bases from V and 8 bases from J, leaving 4 bases between. The CDR3: CASSPPGGELFF. CDR3 nucleotides: TGTGCCAGCTCACCACCGGGTGGGGAGCTGTTTTTT.

The chain employs TRBV4-3 and TRBJ2-1; D is unclear. The CDR3 consists of 15 residues. The V gene lost 1 base and the J gene lost 5 bases, with 12 bases spanning the gap. Germline loops: CDR1 LGHNA, CDR2 YSLEER. In nucleotides, the CDR3 is TGCGCCAGCAGCCAAGTGGCAGGAATAAACAATGAGCAGTTCTTC. Protein: CASSQVAGINNEQFF.

V gene TRBV28 combines with J gene TRBJ2-6; D not certain. CDR3 length: 15 residues. CDR1 MDHEN and CDR2 SYDVKM come from the germline V gene. V gave up 4 bases and J gave up 2 bases, with 9 bases separating them. CDR3 in amino acids: CASSSTSPGANVLTF. The CDR3 DNA sequence: TGTGCCAGCAGTTCTACCAGTCCTGGGGCCAACGTCCTGACTTTC.

This clone has just a few counts. The V gene is TRBV7-9, the J gene TRBJ2-7, with TRBD1 matching over 8 bases. Germline V gene data show CDR1 as SEHNR and CDR2 as FQNEAQ (reference sequence). This CDR3 contains 14 residues. Germline trimming cut 3 bases from V and 2 bases from J; bases unmatched to any gene: 3. The CDR3 here is CASSFRDRPYEQYF. The DNA of the CDR3 is TGTGCCAGCAGCTTCCGGGACAGGCCCTACGAGCAGTACTTC. The full variable domain, in which reference TRBV7-9 and TRBJ2-7 provide the parts outside the CDR3, is DTGVSQNPRHKITKRGQNVTFRCDPISEHNRLYWYRQTLGQGPEFLTYFQNEAQLEKSRLLSDRFSAERPKGSFSTLEIQRTEQGDSAMYLCASSFRDRPYEQYFGPGTRLTVT.

The chain couples TRBV5-4 to TRBJ2-5; no clear D gene. This CDR3 is 13 amino acids long. Trimming stripped 0 bases from V and 2 bases from J, with 5 bases between. Germline-derived CDR1 and CDR2 are SGHNT and YYREEE (reference sequence). The CDR3: CASSLVVQETQYF. As DNA, the CDR3 is TGTGCCAGCAGCTTGGTTGTACAAGAGACCCAGTACTTC.

V gene TRBV7-2 combines with J gene TRBJ2-7; TRBD2 aligns across 8 bases. CDR1 SGHTA and CDR2 FQGNSA come from the germline V gene. The CDR3 contains 15 residues. V gave up 5 bases and J gave up 5 bases; unmatched junction bases: 11. This CDR3 is CASSRRGGSGNEQYF. The CDR3 region has the DNA TGTGCCAGCAGCCGTCGGGGTGGTAGCGGGAACGAGCAGTACTTC.

In this sample, this clone turned up a few times. In the same sample, other DNA sequences code for this CDR3. The rearrangement uses TRBV6-5 and TRBJ2-7; D remains ambiguous. This CDR3 is 14 amino acids long. The germline V and J ends were trimmed by 0 bases and 6 bases, with 12 bases remaining between them. CDR1 MNHEY and CDR2 SVGAGI come from the germline V gene. CDR3 DNA: TGTGCCAGCAGTTACTCTTTTTCCGTAATCGAGCAGTACTTC. Its protein is CASSYSFSVIEQYF.

The table lists this clone with a few counts. The chain is built from TRBV11-2 and TRBJ2-1; D is unresolved. The germline V gene encodes CDR1 SGHAT and CDR2 FQNNGV. This CDR3 is built from 12 residues. The ends were cut back, 3 bases at V and 5 bases at J, with 5 bases in the middle. CDR3 sequence reads: CASSFNHNEQFF. The DNA for the CDR3 is TGTGCCAGCAGCTTCAACCACAATGAGCAGTTCTTC.

This clone was counted only a few times. The rearrangement joins TRBV7-2 to TRBJ2-5, with D perhaps TRBD1 or TRBD2 (5 bases each). With 5 bases removed from V and 9 bases from J, the gap between germline ends came to 13 bases. Germline CDR1 is SGHTA and CDR2 is FQGNSA. CDR3 length equals 12 residues. CDR3 sequence reads: CASSRDGKAQYF. The DNA of the CDR3 is TGTGCCAGCAGCAGGGACGGGAAGGCCCAGTACTTC.

The chain uses TRBV18 and TRBJ2-1; tentatively, D is TRBD1 or TRBD2 (5 bases each). This CDR3 is 14 amino acids long. Trimming shortened V by 5 bases and J by 6 bases, and 14 bases separated the two germline ends. Germline V gene sequence: CDR1 KGHSH, CDR2 LQKENI. CDR3 sequence (DNA): TGTGCCAGCTCATTATGGGACCGCTCCAATGAGCAGTTCTTC. Residues: CASSLWDRSNEQFF.

This clone was seen more than once but under ten times. The chain joins TRBV28 to TRBJ2-1; no clear D gene. Germline V gene lookup returns CDR1 MDHEN and CDR2 SYDVKM. V shed 8 bases and J shed 4 bases, with 9 bases lying between them. This CDR3 region has 12 residues. The CDR3 coding sequence is TGTGCCAGCTGCCCACCATACAATGAGCAGTTCTTC. It translates to CASCPPYNEQFF.

This clone was detected a few times. This chain links TRBV2 with TRBJ2-2; D uncertain. Between the trimmed V and J ends, which lost 2 bases and 3 bases, there was a span of 7 bases. Germline V gene lookup returns CDR1 SNHLY and CDR2 FYNNEI. The CDR3 extends over 14 amino acids. CDR3 sequence (DNA): TGTGCCAGCAGTGAACTCCGGGACACCGGGGAGCTGTTTTTT. The encoded protein is CASSELRDTGELFF.

The chain links TRBV4-1 to TRBJ2-1; 12 positions agree with TRBD2. The CDR3 spans 20 residues. With 1 base clipped from V and 4 bases from J, the junction kept 14 bases outside the gene matches. Germline CDR1 MGHRA, CDR2 YSYEKL. CDR3 loop: CASSQGTGLAGPTRYNEQFF. DNA for the CDR3: TGCGCCAGCAGCCAAGGGACGGGACTAGCGGGTCCCACCAGGTACAATGAGCAGTTCTTC.

The chain links TRBV21-1 to TRBJ2-2; the tabulated D call, TRBD1, remains unverified against the DNA. TRBV21-1 is shown as a pseudogene. This CDR3 has 15 residues. The chain's CDR3 is CASSNRATNTGELFF. In nucleotides, the CDR3 is TGTGCCAGCAGCAACAGGGCCACGAACACCGGGGAGCTGTTTTTT.

V is TRBV6-6 and J is TRBJ2-7, with a weak D call TRBD1 (5 bases). The CDR3 is made up of 14 amino acids. Germline loops: CDR1 MNHNY, CDR2 SVGAGI (reference sequence). V shed 6 bases and J shed 3 bases, with 15 bases lying between them. CDR3 nucleotide sequence: TGTGCCAGCAGACCCGTGACAGCAAGCTACGAGCAGTACTTC. Translated, it gives CASRPVTASYEQYF.

This chain connects TRBV21-1 to TRBJ2-7; the table assigns TRBD1, which was not confirmed against the DNA. TRBV21-1 is a pseudogene segment. The CDR3 runs to 13 residues. The CDR3 DNA reads as TGTGCCAGCAGCAAAGGCCCAGGCTGCGAGCAGTACTTC. Translating gives CASSKGPGCEQYF.

This chain uses TRBV6-6 with TRBJ2-1; D possibly corresponds to TRBD2 (5 bases). The CDR3 runs to 16 residues. V lost 10 bases to trimming and J lost 3 bases, with 22 bases between them. Per germline, CDR1 MNHNY and CDR2 SVGAGI (reference sequence). The CDR3 reads CATLSEAARYYNEQFF. CDR3 DNA: TGTGCCACCTTGAGCGAAGCGGCCCGATACTACAATGAGCAGTTCTTC.

The chain recombines TRBV19 with TRBJ1-5; D remains ambiguous. The V and J ends lost 4 bases and 4 bases respectively, with 17 bases between them. The CDR3 covers 16 residues. CDR1 is LNHDA, CDR2 SQIVND, per germline (reference sequence). CDR3 region: CASSTSYGRRNQPQHF. As DNA, the CDR3 is TGTGCCAGTAGTACATCGTACGGGAGACGAAATCAGCCCCAGCATTTT. Complete variable domain (other parts from reference TRBV19 and TRBJ1-5): DGGITQSPKYLFRKEGQNVTLSCEQNLNHDAMYWYRQDPGQGLRLIYYSQIVNDFQKGDIAEGYSVSREKKESFPLTVTSAQKNPTAFYLCASSTSYGRRNQPQHFGDGTRLSIL.

There are a few counts of this clone. The rearrangement joins TRBV5-6 to TRBJ2-3; D unresolved. Trimming removed 0 bases from V and 7 bases from J, with 9 bases in between. The V gene's germline CDR1 is SGHDT and CDR2 YYEEEE. CDR3 size: 13 residues. In DNA form, the CDR3 reads TGTGCCAGCAGCTTGGGCCGAGGTAATACGCAGTATTTT. Residues: CASSLGRGNTQYF.